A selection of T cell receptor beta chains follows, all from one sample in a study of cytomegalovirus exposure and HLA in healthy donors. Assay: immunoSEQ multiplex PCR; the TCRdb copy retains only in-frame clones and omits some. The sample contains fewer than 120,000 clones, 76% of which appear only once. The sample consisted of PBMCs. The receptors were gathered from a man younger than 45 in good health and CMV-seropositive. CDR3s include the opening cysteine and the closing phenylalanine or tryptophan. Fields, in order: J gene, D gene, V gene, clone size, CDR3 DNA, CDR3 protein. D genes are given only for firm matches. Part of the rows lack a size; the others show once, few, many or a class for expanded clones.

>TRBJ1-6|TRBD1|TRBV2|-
TGTGCCAGCAGTGACAGGGGGGCTTCACCCCTCCACTTT
CASSDRGASPLHF
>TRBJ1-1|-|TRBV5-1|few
TGCGCCAGCAGCTTGGCCGGGAACACTGAAGCTTTCTTT
CASSLAGNTEAFF
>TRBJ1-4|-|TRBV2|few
TGTGCCAGCAGTGAAGGCGGGCGGAAATATGAAAAACTGTTTTTT
CASSEGGRKYEKLFF
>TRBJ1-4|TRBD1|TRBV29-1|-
TGCAGCGTGGCCGGGACAGGGGTGGAAAAACTGTTTTTT
CSVAGTGVEKLFF
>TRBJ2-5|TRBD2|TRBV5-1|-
TGCGCCAGCAGCTTACTAGCGGGGGCGGAGACCCAGTACTTC
CASSLLAGAETQYF
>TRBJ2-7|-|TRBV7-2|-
TGTGCCAGCAGCCTCCAGGGGATCTACGAGCAGTACTTC
CASSLQGIYEQYF
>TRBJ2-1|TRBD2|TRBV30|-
TGTGCCTGGACCCCCCTAGCGGGCGCCTACAATGAGCAGTTCTTC
CAWTPLAGAYNEQFF
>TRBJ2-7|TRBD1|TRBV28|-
TGTGCCAGCTTCACGGCAGGGGGATCCTCCTACGAGCAGTACTTC
CASFTAGGSSYEQYF
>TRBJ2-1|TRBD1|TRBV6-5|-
TGTGCCAGCAGTTACTCGGGACAGGGGGTAAATGAGCAGTTCTTC
CASSYSGQGVNEQFF
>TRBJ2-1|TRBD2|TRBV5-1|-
TGCGCCAGCTCCTTTAGCGGGGGGGCCCCCGTTTACAATGAGCAGTTCTTC
CASSFSGGAPVYNEQFF
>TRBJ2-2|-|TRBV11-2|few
TGTGCCAGCAGCTTAGGCTCACTAAACACCGGGGAGCTGTTTTTT
CASSLGSLNTGELFF
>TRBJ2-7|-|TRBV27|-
TGTGCCAGCAGCTTGACAGGAACCTACGAGCAGTACTTC
CASSLTGTYEQYF
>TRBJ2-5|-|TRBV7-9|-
TGTGCCAGCAGCTTAGGTTGGGCGAACCAAGAGACCCAGTACTTC
CASSLGWANQETQYF
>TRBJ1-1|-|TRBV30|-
TGTGCCTGGAAGGTGCTCGCGGCGAACACTGAAGCTTTCTTT
CAWKVLAANTEAFF
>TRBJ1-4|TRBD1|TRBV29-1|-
TGCAGCGTAGGGGACAGGGGGCAAAACGAAAAACTGTTTTTT
CSVGDRGQNEKLFF
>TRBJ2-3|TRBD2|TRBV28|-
TGTGCCAGCAGCCCAGGTTTTAGCGGGGACCTCTTCACAGATACGCAGTATTTT
CASSPGFSGDLFTDTQYF
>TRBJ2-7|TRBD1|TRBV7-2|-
TGTGCCAGCAGCCTTAGGGTCGGACAGGCCTACGAGCAGTACTTC
CASSLRVGQAYEQYF
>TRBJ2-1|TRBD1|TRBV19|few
TGTGCCAGTAGTGGAAGGGGACAGGATGAGCAGTTCTTC
CASSGRGQDEQFF
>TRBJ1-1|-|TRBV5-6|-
TGTGCCAGCAGCTTACGGGTGACTCGGGCTGAAGCTTTCTTT
CASSLRVTRAEAFF
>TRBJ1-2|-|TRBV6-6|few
TGTGCCAGCAGCTCCCGGGACATATATAACTATGGCTACACCTTC
CASSSRDIYNYGYTF
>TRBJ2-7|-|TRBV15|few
TGTGCCACCAGCAAAGACGGTAACAGAATTTCCTACGAGCAGTACTTC
CATSKDGNRISYEQYF
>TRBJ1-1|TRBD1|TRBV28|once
TGTGCCAGCAGTGTGGGACAGGGGAACACTGAAGCTTTCTTT
CASSVGQGNTEAFF
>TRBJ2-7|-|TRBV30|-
TGTGCCTTGAAGGTCGCGACAGCATCCTACGGGCAGTACTTC
CALKVATASYGQYF